This note documents a single T cell receptor (beta chain) sequence. Antigen unknown. This entry belongs to a study of T-cell memory formation after mild COVID-19. Overall study: Among the donors, TCR clusters were largely specific to each donor.

Study outcomes and limitations: Later expanders leaned CD4+, whereas clones that contracted between day 15 and 85 were balanced CD4/CD8. In pre-infection memory, a portion of responding clones appeared, which suggested that cross-reactive memory joined.

Constant-segment primers and 5'RACE yielded cDNA libraries for TCR alpha and TCR beta, each carrying sample barcodes and UMIs. TCRdb processed the 5' RACE reads anew with MiXCR; each CDR3 protein has one entry. Of under 250,000 distinct CDR3 sequences in the sample, 15% are singletons; the top ten hold 2% to 2.5%. Trimming took 2 bases from V and 7 from J, leaving 14 bases between them. The CDR3 length is 14 residues. Germline V gene sequence: CDR1 SGHVS, CDR2 FNYEAQ. The V call is TRBV7-6, the J call TRBJ1-1; D is ambiguous. This receptor was identified in an adult woman who had mild COVID-19 (a few samples of this study predate the infection). Cell type and time point are not known. Material for sequencing was PBMCs or a T cell subset sorted from them (not recorded which). The CDR3 region is CASSLSSGGGEAFF. In DNA, the CDR3 is TGTGCCAGCAGCTTATCCTCGGGAGGCGGTGAAGCTTTCTTT.